This note documents a single TCR beta chain sequence. Its target is unknown. The data originate from a study of blood T cells in healthy people across ages. Researchers report isolating at least 7 million PBMCs per sample. Study-level results: Age advanced and TCR beta diversity per million T cells fell, roughly linearly.

Primed by a sample-barcoded 5' primer and a J-beta primer mix, a second PCR proceeded for about 7 to 11 cycles. TCRdb recomputed calls from the 5' RACE reads with MiXCR, one row per CDR3 protein. The table records approximately 700,000 distinct CDR3 sequences, about 30% of them present only once. The receptor was isolated from a woman of 80 years or more in good health. Material: blood.

Written as DNA, the CDR3 is TGCAGTGCTAGACGTCGGGGGCAGGGAATAGAGACCCAGTACTTC. Encoded protein: CSARRRGQGIETQYF. The gene calls are TRBV20-1 and TRBJ2-5; D is perhaps TRBD1 or TRBD2 (6 bases each). V was clipped by 2 bases and J by 4 bases, with 17 bases between them. Germline V lookup: CDR1 DFQATT, CDR2 SNEGSKA (reference sequence). The CDR3 consists of 15 residues.